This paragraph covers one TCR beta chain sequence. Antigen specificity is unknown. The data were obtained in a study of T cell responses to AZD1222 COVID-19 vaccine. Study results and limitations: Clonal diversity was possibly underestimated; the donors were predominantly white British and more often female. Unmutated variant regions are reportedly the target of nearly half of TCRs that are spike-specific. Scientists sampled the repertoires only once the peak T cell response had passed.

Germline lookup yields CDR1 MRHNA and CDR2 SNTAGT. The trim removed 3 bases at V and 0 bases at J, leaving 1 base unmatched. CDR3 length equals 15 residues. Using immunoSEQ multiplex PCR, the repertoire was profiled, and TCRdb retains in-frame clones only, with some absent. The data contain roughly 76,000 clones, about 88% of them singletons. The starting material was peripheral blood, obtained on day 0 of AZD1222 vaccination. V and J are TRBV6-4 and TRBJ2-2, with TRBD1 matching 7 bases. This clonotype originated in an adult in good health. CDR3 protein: CASSEGGTNTGELFF. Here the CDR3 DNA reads TGTGCCAGCAGTGAAGGGGGCACGAACACCGGGGAGCTGTTTTTT.